Sequencing of this T cell receptor beta chain was carried out in a study of blood T cell repertoires in COVID-19 (dated by TCRdb to 2018 to 2020). About the investigation overall: Samples covering the acute and convalescent phases of COVID-19 were provided by collaborators in the United States, Italy and Spain. HLA class I and class II types, where available, came from metadata supplied by the sample provider rather than from assay-based typing. The repertoires were released in a freely available public database intended as a resource for research on the immune response to SARS-CoV-2. The samples were drawn from two sources: the first 160 participants of the ongoing ImmuneRACE study, and over 1,000 subjects contributed by 6 global collaborators. The material from the prospective study consisted of cDNA or gDNA derived from T cells, B-cell-depleted T cells, or PBMCs. A de-identified subject ID, COVID-19 status, age in years and sex were almost always included in the sample metadata. Deeply sampled blood TCRbeta repertoires from subjects exposed to, actively infected with, or recovered from COVID-19 were included in the dataset. Findings and caveats that apply to the study as a whole: The quantity of clinical and demographic metadata differed by source and by participant and was supplied without curation.

Points on this clone: Its target antigen remains unknown. Per-base qualities were not stored, and no clone one base away is much larger.

TCRbeta CDR3 regions were amplified from genomic DNA using the immunoSEQ Assay, a bias-controlled multiplex PCR. Concerning the study's data processing: The number of nucleated cells in each sample was estimated by amplification of reference gene primers within the assay. Sequence reads were collapsed and filtered to measure the absolute abundance of every unique TCRbeta CDR3 rearrangement. Productive Simpson clonality was computed per sample as the square root of Simpson's diversity index over productive rearrangements. Held by TCRdb, this immuneACCESS table contains in-frame sequences only and omits some clones. Under half of the omission traces to an unresolved V gene where checked; the cause of the rest is unknown. V and J calls and clone size are as listed in that table; D and trimming were resolved from the DNA. The sample data list some 200,000 clones, and roughly 80% of these were observed just once. Together, the top ten hold 4.5% to 7% of the sample.

Each collaborating institution followed its own protocols to collect whole blood in K2EDTA tubes. For TCRbeta analysis, collaborators shipped samples in one of three forms: frozen whole blood, isolated PBMCs, or DNA extracted from either of those sample types. V is clipped by 3 bases and J by 6 bases, and the sequence between their germline boundaries is 12 bases long. Including cysteine and phenylalanine, the CDR3 has 13 amino acids. Solely the CDR3 DNA is kept, with 39 bases framed from the first base. Sequencing was performed on peripheral blood. This receptor chain uses TRBV12-3 or TRBV12-4 and TRBJ2-7, with the identity of the D gene unclear. The clonotype was recovered from a woman aged 70 to 79 with acute or convalescent COVID-19. CDR3 sequence: CASSFTGKSEQYF. The nucleotides are TGTGCCAGCAGTTTTACGGGTAAGAGCGAGCAGTACTTC.